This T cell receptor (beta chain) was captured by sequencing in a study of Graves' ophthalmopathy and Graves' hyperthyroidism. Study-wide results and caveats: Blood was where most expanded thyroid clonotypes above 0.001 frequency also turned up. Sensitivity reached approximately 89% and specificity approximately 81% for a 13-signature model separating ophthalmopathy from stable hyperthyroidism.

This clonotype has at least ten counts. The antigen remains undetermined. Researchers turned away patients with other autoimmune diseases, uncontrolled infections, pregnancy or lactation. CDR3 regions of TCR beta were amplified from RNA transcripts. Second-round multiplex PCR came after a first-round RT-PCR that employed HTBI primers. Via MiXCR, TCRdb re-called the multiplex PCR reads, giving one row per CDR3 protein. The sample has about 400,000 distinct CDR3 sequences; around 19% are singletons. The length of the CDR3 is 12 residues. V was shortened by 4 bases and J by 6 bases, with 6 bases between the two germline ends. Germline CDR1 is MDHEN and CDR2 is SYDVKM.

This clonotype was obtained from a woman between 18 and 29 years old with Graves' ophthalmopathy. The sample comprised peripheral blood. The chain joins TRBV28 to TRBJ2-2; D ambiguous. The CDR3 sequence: CASSSRAGELFF. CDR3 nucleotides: TGTGCCAGCAGTTCCCGGGCCGGGGAGCTGTTTTTT.